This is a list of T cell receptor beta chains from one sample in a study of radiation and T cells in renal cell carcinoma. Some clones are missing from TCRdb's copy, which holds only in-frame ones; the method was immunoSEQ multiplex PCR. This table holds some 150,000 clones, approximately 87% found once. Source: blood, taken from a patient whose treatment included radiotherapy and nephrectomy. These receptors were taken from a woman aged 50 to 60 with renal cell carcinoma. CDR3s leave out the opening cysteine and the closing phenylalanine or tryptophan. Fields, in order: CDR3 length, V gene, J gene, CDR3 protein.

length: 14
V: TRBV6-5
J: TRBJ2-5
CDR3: ASSYSRAGMGETQY

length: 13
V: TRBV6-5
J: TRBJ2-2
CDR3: ASSYSSGGPGELF

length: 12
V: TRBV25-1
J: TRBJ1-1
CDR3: ASIRGGTNTEAF

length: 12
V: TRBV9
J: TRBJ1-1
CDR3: ASSFSTGDTEAF

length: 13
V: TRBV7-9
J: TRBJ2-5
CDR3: ASSRLAGGMETQY

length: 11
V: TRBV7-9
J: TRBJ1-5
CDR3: ASSLEGDQPQH

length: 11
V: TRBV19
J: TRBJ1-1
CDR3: ASSLGENTEAF

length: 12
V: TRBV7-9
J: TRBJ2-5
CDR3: ASSFSGTAETQY

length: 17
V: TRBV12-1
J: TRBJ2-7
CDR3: ASSSHPPGEGLGACEQY

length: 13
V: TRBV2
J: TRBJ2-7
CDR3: ASGRVEGPSYEQY

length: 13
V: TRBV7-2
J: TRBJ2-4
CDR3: ASSLVGIGKNIQY

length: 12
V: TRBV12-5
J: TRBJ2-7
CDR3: ASALGTGGYEQY

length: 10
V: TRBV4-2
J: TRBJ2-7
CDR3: ASSQDFSEQY

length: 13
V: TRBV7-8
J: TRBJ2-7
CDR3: ASNQLASGGSEQY

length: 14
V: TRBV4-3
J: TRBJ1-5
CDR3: ASSQSAGRDGQPQH

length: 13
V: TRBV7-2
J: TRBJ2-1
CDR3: ASSSYSGIQAEQF

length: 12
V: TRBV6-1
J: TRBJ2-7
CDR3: ASSAGTGGYEQY

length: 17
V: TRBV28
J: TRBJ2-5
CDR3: ASSLSTRGPLSPRETQY

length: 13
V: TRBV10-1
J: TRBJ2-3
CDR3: ASSDPGLEVDTQY

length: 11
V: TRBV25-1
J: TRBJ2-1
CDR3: ASSESGSNEQF

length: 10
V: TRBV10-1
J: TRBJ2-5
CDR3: ASRPSQETQY

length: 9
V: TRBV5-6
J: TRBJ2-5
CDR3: ASSLVETQY

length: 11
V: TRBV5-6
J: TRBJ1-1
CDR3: ASSSDRVNEAF

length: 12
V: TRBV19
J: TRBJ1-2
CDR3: ASSSGTPSYGYT

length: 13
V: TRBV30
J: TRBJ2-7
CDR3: AWSVPRVTSYEQY

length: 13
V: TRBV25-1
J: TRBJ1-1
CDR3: ASSVSGTGTTEAF

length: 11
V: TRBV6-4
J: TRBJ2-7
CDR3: ASTRRNSYEQY

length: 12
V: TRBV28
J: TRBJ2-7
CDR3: ASSLSGQVYEQY

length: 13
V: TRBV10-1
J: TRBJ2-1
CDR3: ASSDTGESYNEQF

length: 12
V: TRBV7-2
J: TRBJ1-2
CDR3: ASSFRDRGGGYT

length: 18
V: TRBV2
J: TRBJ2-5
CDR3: ASSEAEGTSGGAVRETQY

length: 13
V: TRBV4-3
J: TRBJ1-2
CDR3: ASSQDRAFASGYT

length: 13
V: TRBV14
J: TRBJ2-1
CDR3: ASSQEAGGKNEQF

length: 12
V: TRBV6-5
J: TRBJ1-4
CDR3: ASSYTYRNEKLF